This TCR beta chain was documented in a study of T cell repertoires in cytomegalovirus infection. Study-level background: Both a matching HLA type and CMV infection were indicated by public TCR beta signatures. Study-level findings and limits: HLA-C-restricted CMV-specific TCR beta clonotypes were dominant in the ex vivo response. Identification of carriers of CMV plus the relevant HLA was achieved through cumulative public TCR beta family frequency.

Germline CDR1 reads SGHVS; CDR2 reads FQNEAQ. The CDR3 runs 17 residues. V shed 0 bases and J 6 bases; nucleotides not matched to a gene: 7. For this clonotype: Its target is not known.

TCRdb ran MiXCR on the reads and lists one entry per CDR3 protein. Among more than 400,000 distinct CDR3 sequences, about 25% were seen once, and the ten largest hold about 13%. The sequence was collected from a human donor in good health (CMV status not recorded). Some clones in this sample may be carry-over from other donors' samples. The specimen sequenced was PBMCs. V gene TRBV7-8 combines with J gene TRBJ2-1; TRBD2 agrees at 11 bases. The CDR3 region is CASSLASLAGGINEQFF. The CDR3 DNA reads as TGTGCCAGCAGCTTAGCCTCTCTAGCGGGAGGAATCAATGAGCAGTTCTTC.